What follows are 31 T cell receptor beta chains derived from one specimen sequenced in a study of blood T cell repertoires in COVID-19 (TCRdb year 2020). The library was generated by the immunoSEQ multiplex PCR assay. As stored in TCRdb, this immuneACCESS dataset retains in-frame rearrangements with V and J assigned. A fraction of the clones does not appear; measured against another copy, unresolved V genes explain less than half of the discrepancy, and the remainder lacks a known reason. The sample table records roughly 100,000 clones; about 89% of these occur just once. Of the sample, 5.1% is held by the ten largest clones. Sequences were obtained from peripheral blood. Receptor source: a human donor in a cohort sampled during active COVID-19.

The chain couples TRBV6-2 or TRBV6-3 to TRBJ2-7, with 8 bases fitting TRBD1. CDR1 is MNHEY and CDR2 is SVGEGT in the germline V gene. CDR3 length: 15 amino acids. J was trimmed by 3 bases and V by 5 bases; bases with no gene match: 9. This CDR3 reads CASSRGQGRSYEQYF. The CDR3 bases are TGTGCCAGCAGTAGAGGACAGGGTCGGAGCTACGAGCAGTACTTC.

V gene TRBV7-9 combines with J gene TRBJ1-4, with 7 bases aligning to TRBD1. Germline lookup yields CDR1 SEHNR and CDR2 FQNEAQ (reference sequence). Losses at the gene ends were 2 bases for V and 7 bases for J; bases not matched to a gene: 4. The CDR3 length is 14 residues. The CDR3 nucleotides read TGTGCCAGCAGCTTAAAGGGGGCTGTTGAAAAACTGTTTTTT. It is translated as CASSLKGAVEKLFF.

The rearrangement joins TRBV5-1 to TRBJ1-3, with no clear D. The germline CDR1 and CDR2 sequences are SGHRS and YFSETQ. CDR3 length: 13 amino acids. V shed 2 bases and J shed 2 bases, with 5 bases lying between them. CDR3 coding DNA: TGCGCCAGCAGCTTAGCCCCTGGAAACACCATATATTTT. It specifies CASSLAPGNTIYF.

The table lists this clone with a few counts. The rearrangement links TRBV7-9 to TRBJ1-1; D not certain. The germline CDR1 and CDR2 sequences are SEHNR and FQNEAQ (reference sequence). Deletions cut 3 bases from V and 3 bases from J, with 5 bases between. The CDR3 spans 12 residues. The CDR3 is CASSFGYTEAFF. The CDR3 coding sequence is TGTGCCAGCAGCTTCGGTTACACTGAAGCTTTCTTT.

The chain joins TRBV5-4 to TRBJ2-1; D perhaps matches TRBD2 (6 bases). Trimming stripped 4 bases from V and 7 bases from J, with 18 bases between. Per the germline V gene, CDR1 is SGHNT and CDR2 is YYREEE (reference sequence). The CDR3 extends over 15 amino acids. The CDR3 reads CASSAGLPPRNEQFF. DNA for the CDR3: TGTGCCAGCAGCGCGGGACTTCCTCCTCGAAATGAGCAGTTCTTC.

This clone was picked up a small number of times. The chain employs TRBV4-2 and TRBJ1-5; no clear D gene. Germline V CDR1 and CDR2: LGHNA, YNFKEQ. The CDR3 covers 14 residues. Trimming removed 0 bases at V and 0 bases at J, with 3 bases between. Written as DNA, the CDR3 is TGTGCCAGCAGCCAAGACAGTAGCAATCAGCCCCAGCATTTT. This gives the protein CASSQDSSNQPQHF.

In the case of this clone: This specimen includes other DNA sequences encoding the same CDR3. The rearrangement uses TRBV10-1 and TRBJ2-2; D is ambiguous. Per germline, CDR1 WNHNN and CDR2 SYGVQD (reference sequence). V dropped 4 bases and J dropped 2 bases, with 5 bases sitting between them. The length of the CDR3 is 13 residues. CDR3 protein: CASSVSNTGELFF. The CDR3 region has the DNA TGCGCCAGCAGTGTTAGCAACACCGGGGAGCTGTTTTTT.

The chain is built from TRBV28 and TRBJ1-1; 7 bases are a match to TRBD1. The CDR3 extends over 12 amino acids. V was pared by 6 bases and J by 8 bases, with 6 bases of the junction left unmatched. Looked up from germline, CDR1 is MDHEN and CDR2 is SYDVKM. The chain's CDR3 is CASSLVGQEAFF. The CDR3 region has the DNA TGTGCCAGCAGCTTAGTGGGACAGGAAGCTTTCTTT.

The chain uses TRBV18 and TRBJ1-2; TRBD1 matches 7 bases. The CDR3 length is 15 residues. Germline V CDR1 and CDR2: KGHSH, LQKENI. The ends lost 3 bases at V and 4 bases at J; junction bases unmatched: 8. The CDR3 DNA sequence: TGTGCCAGCTCACCCGGGACAGTTAACTTCTATGGCTACACCTTC. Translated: CASSPGTVNFYGYTF.

The CDR3 loop reads CASGRQENTEAFF. The CDR3 region has the DNA TGTGCCAGCGGCCGACAGGAGAACACTGAAGCTTTCTTT. The chain couples TRBV12-3 or TRBV12-4 to TRBJ1-1; the D gene is possibly TRBD1 (6 bases). The V gene lost 8 bases and the J gene lost 1 base, with 11 bases spanning the gap. This CDR3 has 13 amino acids.

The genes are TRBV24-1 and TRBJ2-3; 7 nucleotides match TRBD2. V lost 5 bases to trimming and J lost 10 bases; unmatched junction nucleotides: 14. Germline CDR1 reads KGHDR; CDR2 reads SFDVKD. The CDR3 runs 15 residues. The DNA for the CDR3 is TGTGCCACCAGTGGCGTCGGGCGGGGAGGGGCCCCGCAGTATTTT. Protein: CATSGVGRGGAPQYF.

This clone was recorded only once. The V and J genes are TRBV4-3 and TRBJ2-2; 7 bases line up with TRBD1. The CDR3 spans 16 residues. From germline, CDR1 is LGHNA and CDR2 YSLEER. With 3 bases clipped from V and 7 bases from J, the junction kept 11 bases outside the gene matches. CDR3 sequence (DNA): TGCGCCAGCAGCCAGGAAGGGCCAGGGGGAATCGGGGAGCTGTTTTTT. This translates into CASSQEGPGGIGELFF.

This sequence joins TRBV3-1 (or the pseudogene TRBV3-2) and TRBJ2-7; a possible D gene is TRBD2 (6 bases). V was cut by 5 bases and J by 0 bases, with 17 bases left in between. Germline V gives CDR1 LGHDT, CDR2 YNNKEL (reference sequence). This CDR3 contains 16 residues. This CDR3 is CASSGVGRRRSYEQYF. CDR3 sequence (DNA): TGTGCCAGCAGCGGAGTGGGGAGGAGGCGCTCCTACGAGCAGTACTTC.

Here the CDR3 reads CASSEDRGQGYTF. The CDR3 DNA is TGTGCCAGCAGTGAAGACAGGGGGCAAGGCTACACCTTC. The chain recombines TRBV2 with TRBJ1-2; 9 positions match TRBD1. With 1 base clipped from V and 8 bases from J, the junction kept 2 bases outside the gene matches. CDR1 and CDR2 (germline): SNHLY, FYNNEI. The CDR3 covers 13 residues.

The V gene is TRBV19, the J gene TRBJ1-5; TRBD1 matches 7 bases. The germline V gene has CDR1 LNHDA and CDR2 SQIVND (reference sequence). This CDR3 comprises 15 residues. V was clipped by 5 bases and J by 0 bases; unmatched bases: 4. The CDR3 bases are TGTGCCAGTAGTGAAGGGACAGCTAGCAATCAGCCCCAGCATTTT. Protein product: CASSEGTASNQPQHF.

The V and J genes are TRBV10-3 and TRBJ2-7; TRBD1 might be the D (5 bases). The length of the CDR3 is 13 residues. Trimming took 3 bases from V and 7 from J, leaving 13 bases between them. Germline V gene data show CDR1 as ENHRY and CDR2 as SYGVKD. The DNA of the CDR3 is TGTGCCATCAGTGAAGGGGCTAGGGATGAGCAGTACTTC. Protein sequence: CAISEGARDEQYF.

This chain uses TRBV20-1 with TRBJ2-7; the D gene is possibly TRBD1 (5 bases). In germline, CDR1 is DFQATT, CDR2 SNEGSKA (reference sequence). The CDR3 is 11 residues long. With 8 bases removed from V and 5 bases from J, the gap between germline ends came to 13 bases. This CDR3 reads CSSLQGNEQYF. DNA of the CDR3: TGCAGTTCTCTTCAGGGCAACGAGCAGTACTTC.

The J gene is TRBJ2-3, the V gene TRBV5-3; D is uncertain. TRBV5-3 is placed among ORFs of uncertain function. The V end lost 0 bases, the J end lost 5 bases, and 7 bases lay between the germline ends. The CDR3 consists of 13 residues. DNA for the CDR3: TGTGCCAGAAGCTTGGCCAACAGAGATACGCAGTATTTT. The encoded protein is CARSLANRDTQYF.

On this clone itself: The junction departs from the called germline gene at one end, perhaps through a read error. CDR3 DNA: TGTGCTAGCAGCTCGACTCGACTAGCCGGGATCGGAGAGACCCAGTACTTC. As protein: CASSSTRLAGIGETQYF. The chain is built from TRBV7-7 and TRBJ2-5, with 7 nucleotides matching TRBD2. This CDR3 contains 17 residues. Germline lookup yields CDR1 SSHAT and CDR2 FNYEAQ (reference sequence).

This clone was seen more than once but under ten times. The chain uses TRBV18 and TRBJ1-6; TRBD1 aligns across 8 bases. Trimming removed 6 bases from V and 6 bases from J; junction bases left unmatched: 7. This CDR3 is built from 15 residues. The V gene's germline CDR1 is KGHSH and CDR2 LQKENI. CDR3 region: CASSTGQGGNSPLHF. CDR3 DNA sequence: TGTGCCAGCTCGACCGGACAGGGCGGTAATTCACCCCTCCACTTT.

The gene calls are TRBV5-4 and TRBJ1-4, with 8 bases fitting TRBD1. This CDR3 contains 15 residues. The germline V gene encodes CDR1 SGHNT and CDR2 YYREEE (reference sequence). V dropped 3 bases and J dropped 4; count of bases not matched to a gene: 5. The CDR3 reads CASSSGQGGNEKLFF. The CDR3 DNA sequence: TGTGCCAGCAGCTCCGGACAGGGCGGTAATGAAAAACTGTTTTTT.

CDR3 DNA: TGTGCCAGCAGTGAGACTAGCGGGAGTGAGACCCAGTACTTC. This codes for CASSETSGSETQYF. This rearrangement joins TRBV6-4 to TRBJ2-5; 12 bases map to TRBD2. This CDR3 comprises 14 residues. V lost 3 bases to trimming and J lost 5 bases; unmatched junction nucleotides: 1. In germline, CDR1 is MRHNA, CDR2 SNTAGT.

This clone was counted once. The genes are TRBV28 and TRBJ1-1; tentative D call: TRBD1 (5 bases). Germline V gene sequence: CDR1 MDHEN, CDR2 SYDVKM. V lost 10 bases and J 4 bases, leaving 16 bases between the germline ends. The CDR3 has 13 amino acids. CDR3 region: CAINGGGGTEAFF. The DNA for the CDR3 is TGTGCCATCAACGGGGGTGGGGGCACTGAAGCTTTCTTT.

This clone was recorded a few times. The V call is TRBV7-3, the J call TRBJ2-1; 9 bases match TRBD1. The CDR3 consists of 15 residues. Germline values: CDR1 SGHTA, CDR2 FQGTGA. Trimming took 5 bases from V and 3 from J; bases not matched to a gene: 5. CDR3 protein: CASSPTGGLYNEQFF. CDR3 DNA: TGTGCCAGCAGCCCTACAGGGGGCCTCTACAATGAGCAGTTCTTC. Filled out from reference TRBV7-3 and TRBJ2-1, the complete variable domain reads GAGVSQTPSNKVTEKGKYVELRCDPISGHTALYWYRQSLGQGPEFLIYFQGTGAADDSGLPNDRFFAVRPEGSVSTLKIQRTERGDSAVYLCASSPTGGLYNEQFFGPGTRLTVL.

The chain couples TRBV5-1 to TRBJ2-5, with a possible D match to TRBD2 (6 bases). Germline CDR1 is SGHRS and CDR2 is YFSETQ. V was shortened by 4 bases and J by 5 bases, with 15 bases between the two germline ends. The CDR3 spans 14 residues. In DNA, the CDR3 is TGCGCCAGCAGCCTGGGGACGAGCGGGGAGACCCAGTACTTC. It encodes CASSLGTSGETQYF.

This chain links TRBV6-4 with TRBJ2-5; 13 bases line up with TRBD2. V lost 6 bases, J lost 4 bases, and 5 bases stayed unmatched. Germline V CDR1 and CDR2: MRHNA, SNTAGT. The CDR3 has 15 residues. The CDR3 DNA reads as TGTGCCAGCAGCGGGACTAGCGGGGTTTCAGAGACCCAGTACTTC. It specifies CASSGTSGVSETQYF.

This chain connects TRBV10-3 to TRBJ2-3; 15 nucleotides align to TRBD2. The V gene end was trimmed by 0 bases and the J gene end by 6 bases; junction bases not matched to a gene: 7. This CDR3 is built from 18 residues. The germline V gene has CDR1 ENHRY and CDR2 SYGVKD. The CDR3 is CAISESGLAGGPSDTQYF. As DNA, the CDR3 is TGTGCCATCAGTGAGTCCGGACTAGCGGGAGGGCCCTCGGATACGCAGTATTTT.

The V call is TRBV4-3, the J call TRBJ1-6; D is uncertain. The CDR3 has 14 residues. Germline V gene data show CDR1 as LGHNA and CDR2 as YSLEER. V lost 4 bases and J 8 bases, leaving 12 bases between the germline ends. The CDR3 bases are TGCGCCAGCAGCCTTGGGCACGTAGATTCACCCCTCCACTTT. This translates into CASSLGHVDSPLHF.

DNA of the CDR3: TGTGCCAGCAGTTGGAGACTAGCGGGGGGCCCCTCCTACAATGAGCAGTTCTTC. It translates to CASSWRLAGGPSYNEQFF. The chain combines TRBV28 with TRBJ2-1; 13 bases line up with TRBD2. Germline loops: CDR1 MDHEN, CDR2 SYDVKM. The CDR3 runs to 18 residues. The ends lost 4 bases at V and 0 bases at J; junction bases unmatched: 6.

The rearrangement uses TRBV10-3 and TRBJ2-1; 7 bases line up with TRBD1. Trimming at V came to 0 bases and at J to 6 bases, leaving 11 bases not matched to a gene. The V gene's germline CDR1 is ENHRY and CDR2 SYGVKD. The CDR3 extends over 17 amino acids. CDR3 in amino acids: CAISESGDSLLGNEQFF. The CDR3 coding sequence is TGTGCCATCAGTGAGTCTGGGGACAGCCTACTAGGCAATGAGCAGTTCTTC.

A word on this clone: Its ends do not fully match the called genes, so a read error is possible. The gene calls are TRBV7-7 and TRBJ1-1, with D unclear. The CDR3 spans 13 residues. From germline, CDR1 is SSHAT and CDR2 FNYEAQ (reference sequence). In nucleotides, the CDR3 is TGTGCTAGCAGCCCGATGTCAGCGGGTGAAGCTTTCTTT. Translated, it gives CASSPMSAGEAFF.